The 28 T cell receptor beta chains presented below share a single source sample, sequenced in a study of blood T cell repertoires in COVID-19. Repertoires were generated with immunoSEQ multiplex PCR, while TCRdb's copy carries only in-frame clones and drops some. This sample yields fewer than 150,000 clones, of which approximately 84% are seen a single time; 9.5% to 15% belongs to the top ten. The specimen was peripheral blood. The receptors here all came from a human donor in a cohort sampled during active COVID-19.

V and J are TRBV15 and TRBJ2-3; 12 positions match TRBD2. Per germline, CDR1 LNHNV and CDR2 YYDKDF (reference sequence). V was clipped by 2 bases and J by 2 bases; unmatched bases: 14. The CDR3 is made up of 20 amino acids. The CDR3 coding sequence is TGTGCCACCAGCAGATCGGAACTAGCGGGGGGATTACTGGACACAGATACGCAGTATTTT. Its translation is CATSRSELAGGLLDTDTQYF. Full variable domain (remainder filled in from reference TRBV15 and TRBJ2-3): DAMVIQNPRYQVTQFGKPVTLSCSQTLNHNVMYWYQQKSSQAPKLLFHYYDKDFNNEADTPDNFQSRRPNTSFCFLDIRSPGLGDTAMYLCATSRSELAGGLLDTDTQYFGPGTRLTVL.

The chain carries TRBV5-6 and TRBJ1-1; D possibly corresponds to TRBD1 (5 bases). Trimming removed 1 base at V and 6 bases at J, with 10 bases between. This CDR3 has 13 amino acids. From germline, CDR1 is SGHDT and CDR2 YYEEEE. CDR3 sequence reads: CASSLYSGSEAFF. CDR3 coding DNA: TGTGCCAGCAGCTTGTATTCAGGGTCTGAAGCTTTCTTT.

V gene TRBV18 combines with J gene TRBJ1-3; possible D gene TRBD1, 5 bases. The CDR3 contains 14 residues. Trimming took 6 bases from V and 11 from J, leaving 20 bases between them. Germline assignment: CDR1 KGHSH and CDR2 LQKENI. The chain's CDR3 is CASSASEGTTAIYF. The CDR3 DNA sequence: TGTGCCAGCTCTGCCTCGGAGGGGACGACGGCCATATATTTT.

The rearrangement links TRBV6-5 to TRBJ2-3; 10 bases agree with TRBD2. V lost 6 bases to trimming and J lost 5 bases; unmatched junction nucleotides: 5. This CDR3 has 14 residues. In germline, CDR1 is MNHEY, CDR2 SVGAGI. In nucleotides, the CDR3 is TGTGCCAGCAGGACTAGCGGGTTTGGAGATACGCAGTATTTT. Translation gives CASRTSGFGDTQYF.

J is TRBJ1-2 and V is TRBV14; TRBD1 matches 7 bases. V dropped 0 bases and J dropped 1; count of bases not matched to a gene: 2. The CDR3 has 15 residues. CDR1 and CDR2 (germline): SGHDN, FVKESK. DNA of the CDR3: TGTGCCAGCAGCCAAGATTACAGGGGTAACTATGGCTACACCTTC. Translated: CASSQDYRGNYGYTF.

This sequence joins TRBV20-1 and TRBJ2-7, with 8 bases aligning to TRBD1. The CDR3 length is 14 residues. Germline V gives CDR1 DFQATT, CDR2 SNEGSKA (reference sequence). The V segment lost 3 bases and the J segment 2 bases; nucleotides outside the gene matches: 6. The CDR3 is CSASQGTGAYEQYF. The DNA of the CDR3 is TGCAGTGCTAGTCAAGGGACAGGAGCCTACGAGCAGTACTTC.

This clone occurred once. The chain is built from TRBV5-1 and TRBJ2-5; 9 bases are a match to TRBD1. The CDR3 consists of 14 residues. The germline V gene encodes CDR1 SGHRS and CDR2 YFSETQ. The V segment lost 4 bases and the J segment 5 bases; nucleotides outside the gene matches: 6. As DNA, the CDR3 is TGCGCCAGCAGCGGGGGACAGGGTGGGGAGACCCAGTACTTC. It yields the protein CASSGGQGGETQYF.

This chain links TRBV29-1 with TRBJ2-3; 7 nucleotides agree with TRBD1. With 5 bases clipped from V and 6 bases from J, the junction kept 11 bases outside the gene matches. Germline values: CDR1 SQVTM, CDR2 ANQGSEA. The CDR3 sequence is 14 residues long. This chain's CDR3 is CSVCRLTGADTQYF. CDR3 coding DNA: TGCAGCGTTTGTCGGCTCACAGGGGCGGATACGCAGTATTTT.

V gene TRBV19 combines with J gene TRBJ1-5; D unresolved. The CDR3 totals 14 residues. The germline V and J ends were trimmed by 4 bases and 9 bases, with 16 bases remaining between them. Germline V lookup: CDR1 LNHDA, CDR2 SQIVND (reference sequence). The CDR3, as DNA: TGTGCCAGTAGTACCAACAGTTTCGTCCGGCCCCAGCATTTT. It encodes CASSTNSFVRPQHF.

This chain uses TRBV7-3 with TRBJ1-1; D gene uncertain. The CDR3 covers 13 residues. Germline values: CDR1 SGHTA, CDR2 FQGTGA. Trimming cost V 5 bases and J 3 bases, with 10 bases left between them. The CDR3 reads CASSRHQDTEAFF. Written as DNA, the CDR3 is TGTGCCAGCAGCAGACATCAGGACACTGAAGCTTTCTTT.

V usage is TRBV30 and J usage is TRBJ2-7; D is ambiguous. V lost 4 bases, J lost 0 bases, and 7 bases lay in between. The germline CDR1 and CDR2 sequences are GTSNPN and SVGIG (reference sequence). The CDR3 consists of 12 residues. CDR3 DNA sequence: TGTGCCTGGACCGATAGCTCCTACGAGCAGTACTTC. It yields the protein CAWTDSSYEQYF.

The chain employs TRBV7-9 and TRBJ2-6; the match to TRBD1 covers 9 bases. The CDR3 is 16 amino acids. Germline lookup yields CDR1 SEHNR and CDR2 FQNEAQ (reference sequence). V dropped 6 bases and J dropped 2; count of bases not matched to a gene: 5. The CDR3 region has the DNA TGTGCCAGCAGTTTGACAGGGGGGCCTGGGGCCAACGTCCTGACTTTC. The encoded protein is CASSLTGGPGANVLTF.

The chain joins TRBV29-1 to TRBJ2-1; the D gene is possibly TRBD1 (6 bases). The CDR3 has 13 residues. V was pared by 5 bases and J by 4 bases, with 12 bases between. CDR1 is SQVTM, CDR2 ANQGSEA, per germline. CDR3 DNA: TGCAGCGTTCTCCGACAGGTGTACAATGAGCAGTTCTTC. Translating gives CSVLRQVYNEQFF.

The gene calls are TRBV6-1 and TRBJ2-1, with D possibly TRBD1 on 5 matching bases. The CDR3 runs to 13 residues. V was clipped by 1 base and J by 12 bases, with 13 bases between them. Germline assignment: CDR1 MNHNS and CDR2 SASEGT. CDR3 nucleotide sequence: TGTGCCAGCAGTGAAGTAGGTTTGACAGCGCAGTTCTTC. Protein product: CASSEVGLTAQFF.

V usage is TRBV7-6 and J usage is TRBJ2-1; no firm D call. Germline V CDR1 and CDR2: SGHVS, FNYEAQ. The CDR3 is 17 residues long. V lost 3 bases to trimming and J lost 2 bases, with 17 bases between them. CDR3 bases: TGTGCCAGCAGCTTGAGGTCGGCGGCGTTCACCTACAATGAGCAGTTCTTC. Translation: CASSLRSAAFTYNEQFF.

The CDR3 DNA follows: TGTGCCAGCAGCTATGGGGCGTTCGGGGAGCTGTTTTTT. Its translation: CASSYGAFGELFF. The J gene is TRBJ2-2, the V gene TRBV5-6; D is perhaps TRBD1 (5 bases). The CDR3 spans 13 residues. V lost 3 bases and J 7 bases, leaving 10 bases between the germline ends. Germline V gene sequence: CDR1 SGHDT, CDR2 YYEEEE.

The chain recombines TRBV7-9 with TRBJ1-1; D unclear. CDR1 and CDR2 from the germline V gene are SEHNR and FQNEAQ (reference sequence). The length of the CDR3 is 15 residues. V shed 2 bases and J shed 4 bases, with 14 bases lying between them. The CDR3 protein is CASSLSQSPGTEAFF. In DNA, the CDR3 is TGTGCCAGCAGCTTATCTCAGTCGCCGGGCACTGAAGCTTTCTTT.

The chain joins TRBV4-2 to TRBJ1-1, with D possibly being TRBD1 (6 bases). V was pared by 0 bases and J by 7 bases, with 12 bases between. The CDR3 length is 14 residues. Germline-derived CDR1 and CDR2 are LGHNA and YNFKEQ. CDR3 coding DNA: TGTGCCAGCAGCCAAGATGACAGGCGATATGAAGCTTTCTTT. This encodes CASSQDDRRYEAFF.

This clone showed up just once. This sequence joins TRBV9 and TRBJ2-2, with 8 bases matching TRBD2. The CDR3 spans 16 residues. CDR1 and CDR2 from the germline V gene are SGDLS and YYNGEE. The V gene end was trimmed by 0 bases and the J gene end by 7 bases; junction bases not matched to a gene: 8. The CDR3 DNA reads as TGTGCCAGCAGCGTAGACGCGGGGGGCGGAGTCGGGGAGCTGTTTTTT. Its translation: CASSVDAGGGVGELFF.

The chain has TRBV3-1 (or the pseudogene TRBV3-2) and TRBJ1-2; D is possibly TRBD1 (6 bases). Germline V gives CDR1 LGHDT, CDR2 YNNKEL (reference sequence). With 2 bases removed from V and 1 base from J, the gap between germline ends came to 11 bases. The CDR3 has 15 residues. CDR3 loop: CASSQLDSFNYGYTF. The CDR3 DNA reads TGTGCCAGCAGCCAACTGGACAGCTTTAACTATGGCTACACCTTC.

The chain couples TRBV18 to TRBJ1-3; D not resolved. The CDR3 sequence is 15 residues long. The V and J ends lost 2 bases and 2 bases respectively, with 10 bases between them. Germline CDR1 and CDR2: KGHSH and LQKENI. The CDR3 DNA sequence: TGTGCCAGCTCACCAGGGAGAGGCCCTGGAAACACCATATATTTT. Its protein is CASSPGRGPGNTIYF.

The chain couples TRBV2 to TRBJ1-2; possibly TRBD1 for D (5 bases). V was clipped by 9 bases and J by 8 bases, with 13 bases between them. The germline CDR1 and CDR2 sequences are SNHLY and FYNNEI. The CDR3 covers 11 residues. The CDR3 region is CASGGDGGYTF. The CDR3 nucleotides read TGTGCCAGTGGAGGGGATGGGGGCTACACCTTC.

CDR3 residues: CASRGTGVFNSPLHF. For the CDR3, the DNA is TGTGCCAGCAGAGGGACAGGGGTATTTAATTCACCCCTCCACTTT. The V call is TRBV28, the J call TRBJ1-6; TRBD1 aligns across 10 bases. The length of the CDR3 is 15 residues. In germline, CDR1 is MDHEN, CDR2 SYDVKM. J lost 6 bases, V lost 6 bases, and 5 bases had no gene match.

V and J are TRBV6-5 and TRBJ1-2; 8 bases map to TRBD1. Germline loops: CDR1 MNHEY, CDR2 SVGAGI. Trimming removed 7 bases from V and 6 bases from J; junction bases left unmatched: 7. The CDR3 has 13 residues. The CDR3 DNA reads TGTGCCAGCACTCTAACAGGGGGTGATGGCTACACCTTC. It encodes CASTLTGGDGYTF.

This chain connects TRBV7-6 to TRBJ1-2, with 7 bases identical to TRBD1. The germline CDR1 and CDR2 sequences are SGHVS and FNYEAQ. The CDR3 sequence is 13 residues long. V shed 1 base, J shed 6 bases, and the junction held 2 bases outside the gene matches. The CDR3 DNA is TGTGCCAGCAGCTTAGACAGGGGTAATGGCTACACCTTC. It codes for CASSLDRGNGYTF.

The chain combines TRBV27 with TRBJ1-1; 7 bases match TRBD1. This CDR3 has 18 residues. Germline V CDR1 and CDR2: MNHEY, SMNVEV (reference sequence). J was trimmed by 3 bases and V by 4 bases; bases with no gene match: 17. This CDR3 reads CASSSVGQGEERDTEAFF. The CDR3 DNA reads TGTGCCAGCAGTTCAGTAGGTCAGGGGGAGGAGAGGGACACTGAAGCTTTCTTT.

This clone was found a few times. V gene TRBV19 combines with J gene TRBJ1-2; the match to TRBD1 covers 8 bases. The junction had 4 bases not matched to a gene; V was cut back by 1 base and J by 3 bases. Germline V lookup: CDR1 LNHDA, CDR2 SQIVND (reference sequence). The CDR3 has 15 residues. CDR3 in DNA: TGTGCCAGTAGTATAGCGTCAGGGGGCGACTATGGCTACACCTTC. It translates to CASSIASGGDYGYTF. The complete variable domain, with remaining parts taken from reference TRBV19 and TRBJ1-2, reads DGGITQSPKYLFRKEGQNVTLSCEQNLNHDAMYWYRQDPGQGLRLIYYSQIVNDFQKGDIAEGYSVSREKKESFPLTVTSAQKNPTAFYLCASSIASGGDYGYTFGSGTRLTVV.

The genes are TRBV5-4 and TRBJ2-5; TRBD2 agrees at 9 bases. Trimming cost V 0 bases and J 1 base; bases outside gene matches: 10. The CDR3 runs 18 residues. CDR1 SGHNT and CDR2 YYREEE come from the germline V gene (reference sequence). CDR3 residues: CASSLGPSRGGAQETQYF. CDR3 in DNA: TGTGCCAGCAGCTTGGGCCCCTCTCGCGGGGGGGCCCAAGAGACCCAGTACTTC. Looking up the rest from reference TRBV5-4 and TRBJ2-5 gives the full variable domain: ETGVTQSPTHLIKTRGQQVTLRCSSQSGHNTVSWYQQALGQGPQFIFQYYREEENGRGNFPPRFSGLQFPNYSSELNVNALELDDSALYLCASSLGPSRGGAQETQYFGPGTRLLVL.